Listed below are T cell receptor beta chains from one sample, sequenced in a study of technical replicates of blood from a few donors. The assay was immunoSEQ multiplex PCR, and TCRdb's table has in-frame clones only and misses some. The sample contains under 110,000 clones, approximately 96% of which appear only once. Source material: T cells isolated from PBMCs. The receptor set was obtained from a human donor in good health. Each CDR3 is given with its conserved first and last residue. D genes are given only for firm matches. Some rows mark clone size as missing; the rest say once, few, many or name a class of expanded clone.

abundance,v_gene,j_gene,d_gene,CDR3aa,CDR3nt
once,TRBV7-2,TRBJ2-3,NA,CASSLGRASTDTQYF,TGTGCCAGCAGCTTAGGGAGGGCTAGCACAGATACGCAGTATTTT
once,TRBV18,TRBJ2-3,NA,CASSPSRSTDTQYF,TGTGCCAGCTCACCATCGCGTAGCACAGATACGCAGTATTTT
few,TRBV6-6,TRBJ2-2,NA,CASSGLQTGELFF,TGTGCCAGCAGTGGACTACAAACCGGGGAGCTGTTTTTT
NA,TRBV15,TRBJ2-3,TRBD1,CATSIDRGRADTQYF,TGTGCCACCAGCATCGACAGGGGGCGCGCAGATACGCAGTATTTT
NA,TRBV11-3,TRBJ2-6,TRBD1,CASSLGTGALSGANVLTF,TGTGCCAGCAGCTTAGGGACAGGGGCCCTCTCTGGGGCCAACGTCCTGACTTTC
NA,TRBV27,TRBJ2-7,NA,CASSLTRDITYEQYF,TGTGCCAGCAGTTTAACCAGGGACATCACGTACGAGCAGTACTTC
NA,TRBV28,TRBJ2-2,NA,CACRTYKRYTGELFF,TGTGCCTGCAGGACCTATAAGCGCTACACCGGGGAGCTGTTTTTT
NA,TRBV2,TRBJ2-5,TRBD1,CASSTRDRGKTQYF,TGTGCCAGCAGTACAAGGGACAGGGGAAAGACCCAGTACTTC
NA,TRBV30,TRBJ1-6,NA,CAWSAGSSYNSPLHF,TGTGCCTGGTCCGCGGGGAGCTCCTATAATTCACCCCTCCACTTT
NA,TRBV11-2,TRBJ1-1,NA,CASSHTGKSTEAFF,TGTGCCAGCAGTCACACAGGGAAATCGACTGAAGCTTTCTTT
NA,TRBV6-1,TRBJ2-3,TRBD1,CASSEALTGRDTQYF,TGTGCCAGCAGTGAAGCGCTGACAGGGAGAGATACGCAGTATTTT
NA,TRBV9,TRBJ2-6,NA,CASSVRNPGSGANVLTF,TGTGCCAGCAGCGTTAGAAATCCGGGCTCTGGGGCCAACGTCCTGACTTTC
NA,TRBV10-2,TRBJ1-1,NA,CASSEFSSEAFF,TGCGCCAGCAGTGAGTTCTCGTCTGAAGCTTTCTTT
NA,TRBV2,TRBJ2-1,NA,CASRYRDHNEQFF,TGTGCCAGCCGCTACCGGGATCACAATGAGCAGTTCTTC
NA,TRBV11-3,TRBJ2-2,TRBD2,CASSRGLAGGTNTGELFF,TGTGCCAGCAGCCGGGGACTAGCGGGAGGAACGAACACCGGGGAGCTGTTTTTT
NA,TRBV28,TRBJ2-3,NA,CASSYKGHTDTQYF,TGTGCCAGCAGTTACAAGGGGCACACAGATACGCAGTATTTT
NA,TRBV19,TRBJ2-4,NA,CASTGAGHVAKNIQYF,TGTGCCAGTACAGGCGCGGGCCACGTAGCCAAAAACATTCAGTACTTC
NA,TRBV5-1,TRBJ2-3,TRBD2,CASSWGGGTTDTQYF,TGCGCCAGCAGCTGGGGGGGAGGTACCACAGATACGCAGTATTTT
NA,TRBV7-6,TRBJ2-2,NA,CASSHNQVLGGELFF,TGTGCCAGCAGCCACAACCAGGTCCTCGGAGGGGAGCTGTTTTTT
NA,TRBV27,TRBJ2-1,NA,CASSSYSVRVNNEQFF,TGTGCCAGCAGTTCCTACTCCGTCCGAGTTAACAATGAGCAGTTCTTC
NA,TRBV27,TRBJ1-1,NA,CASSRSVGSWMNTEAFF,TGTGCCAGTTCCCGATCCGTGGGGAGCTGGATGAACACTGAAGCTTTCTTT
NA,TRBV30,TRBJ2-5,TRBD1,CAWSSQGVKYF,TGTGCCTGGTCTTCCCAGGGGGTGAAGTACTTC
NA,TRBV13,TRBJ2-7,NA,CASSLIHAGQREQYF,TGTGCCAGCAGCTTAATACATGCGGGACAGAGAGAGCAGTACTTC
NA,TRBV6-5,TRBJ2-7,NA,CASSYSRTTYEQYF,TGTGCCAGCAGTTACTCGAGGACTACCTACGAGCAGTACTTC
NA,TRBV9,TRBJ2-7,NA,CASSVVPVSSYEQYF,TGTGCCAGCAGCGTAGTACCAGTCAGCTCCTACGAGCAGTACTTC
NA,TRBV6-5,TRBJ2-1,NA,CASRSPMGREQFF,TGTGCCAGCAGAAGTCCAATGGGCCGCGAGCAGTTCTTC
NA,TRBV7-3,TRBJ1-2,NA,CASSGGAGRSYGYTF,TGTGCCAGCAGCGGGGGGGCGGGACGGTCCTATGGCTACACCTTC
NA,TRBV10-3,TRBJ2-7,NA,CAMSLGNEQYF,TGTGCCATGAGTCTCGGGAACGAGCAGTACTTC
NA,TRBV6-5,TRBJ1-3,TRBD1,CASSPGTGGDTIYF,TGTGCCAGCAGTCCAGGGACAGGGGGAGACACCATATATTTT
NA,TRBV28,TRBJ1-2,NA,CASSLSGVGAILNYGYTF,TGTGCCAGCAGTTTATCCGGGGTGGGGGCTATCTTAAACTATGGCTACACCTTC
NA,TRBV19,TRBJ2-7,NA,CASSMTIRTVLQQYF,TGTGCCAGTAGTATGACGATCCGGACAGTATTGCAGCAGTACTTC
NA,TRBV28,TRBJ1-5,TRBD1,CASSDITGQGYQPQHF,TGTGCCAGCAGTGATATAACGGGACAGGGTTATCAGCCCCAGCATTTT
NA,TRBV14,TRBJ2-3,TRBD2,CASSQDFSGTTIGGTDTQYF,TGTGCCAGCAGCCAAGATTTCTCCGGGACTACCATCGGGGGCACAGATACGCAGTATTTT
NA,TRBV19,TRBJ1-6,NA,CASSIAGHGVNSPLHF,TGTGCCAGTAGTATTGCGGGCCACGGGGTTAATTCACCCCTCCACTTT
NA,TRBV9,TRBJ2-2,NA,CASSTEGQLVTGELFF,TGTGCCAGCAGCACCGAAGGACAGCTTGTGACCGGGGAGCTGTTTTTT
NA,TRBV12-5,TRBJ2-3,TRBD2,CASGKGGTSNSDTQYF,TGTGCTAGTGGTAAAGGGGGGACTAGTAATTCAGATACGCAGTATTTT
NA,TRBV7-2,TRBJ2-3,TRBD2,CASSLDGRASDTQYF,TGTGCCAGCAGCTTAGACGGGAGGGCCTCGGATACGCAGTATTTT
NA,TRBV5-4,TRBJ1-1,NA,CASSQQENTEAFF,TGTGCCAGCAGCCAACAGGAGAACACTGAAGCTTTCTTT
NA,TRBV27,TRBJ1-5,TRBD1,CASWGTGGYQPQHF,TGTGCCAGCTGGGGGACAGGGGGCTATCAGCCCCAGCATTTT
NA,TRBV7-6,TRBJ1-3,NA,CASSAYGQFFSGNTIYF,TGTGCCAGCAGCGCGTACGGACAGTTTTTCTCTGGAAACACCATATATTTT
NA,TRBV28,TRBJ2-5,TRBD2,CASSLGAGGRGETQYF,TGTGCCAGCAGTTTGGGAGCGGGAGGGCGTGGGGAGACCCAGTACTTC
once,TRBV4-1,TRBJ1-4,NA,CASSHGGGRVNEKLFF,TGCGCCAGCAGCCACGGAGGGGGGAGGGTTAATGAAAAACTGTTTTTT